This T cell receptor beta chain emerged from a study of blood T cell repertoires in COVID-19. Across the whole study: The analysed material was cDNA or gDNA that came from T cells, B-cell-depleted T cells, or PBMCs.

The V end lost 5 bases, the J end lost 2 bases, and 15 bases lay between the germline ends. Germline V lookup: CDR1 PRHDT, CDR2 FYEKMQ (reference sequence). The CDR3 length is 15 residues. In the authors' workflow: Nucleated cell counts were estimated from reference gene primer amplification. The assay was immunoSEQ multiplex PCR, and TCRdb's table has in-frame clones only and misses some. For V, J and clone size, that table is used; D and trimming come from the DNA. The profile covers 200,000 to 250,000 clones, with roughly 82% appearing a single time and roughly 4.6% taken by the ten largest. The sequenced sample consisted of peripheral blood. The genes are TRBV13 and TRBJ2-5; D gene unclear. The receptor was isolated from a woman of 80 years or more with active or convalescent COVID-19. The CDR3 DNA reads TGTGCCAGCAGCCTCGGTCTAGGAGAACAAGAGACCCAGTACTTC. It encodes CASSLGLGEQETQYF.